Below, 15 T cell receptor beta chains from the same sample are listed, as sequenced in a study of OX40 agonist ivuxolimab in advanced cancers. Using immunoSEQ multiplex PCR, the repertoire was profiled, and TCRdb retains in-frame clones only, with some absent. In the table there are about 69,000 clones, about 83% of which are singletons. Sequencing was performed on CD4+ or CD8+ T cells sorted from blood, taken in a trial of the OX40 agonist ivuxolimab. The source is an adult with an advanced solid tumor such as melanoma, head and neck, liver or kidney cancer.

This chain uses TRBV2 with TRBJ1-5, with TRBD1 matching over 7 bases. The CDR3 spans 16 residues. The germline gives CDR1 SNHLY, CDR2 FYNNEI. Trimming took 6 bases from V and 0 from J; bases not matched to a gene: 8. The CDR3 here is CASRGDRHNSNQPQHF. The DNA for the CDR3 is TGTGCCAGCAGGGGGGACAGACACAATAGCAATCAGCCCCAGCATTTT.

The chain's CDR3 is CASSQGALYNSPLHF. The CDR3 nucleotides read TGTGCCAGTAGTCAAGGGGCACTCTATAATTCACCCCTCCACTTT. The V and J genes are TRBV19 and TRBJ1-6, with D possibly being TRBD1 (5 bases). CDR3 length equals 15 residues. With 5 bases removed from V and 3 bases from J, the gap between germline ends came to 11 bases. Germline assignment: CDR1 LNHDA and CDR2 SQIVND (reference sequence). Together with reference TRBV19 and TRBJ1-6, the CDR3 gives the full variable domain: DGGITQSPKYLFRKEGQNVTLSCEQNLNHDAMYWYRQDPGQGLRLIYYSQIVNDFQKGDIAEGYSVSREKKESFPLTVTSAQKNPTAFYLCASSQGALYNSPLHFGNGTRLTVT.

The V gene is TRBV11-3, the J gene TRBJ1-3; possible D gene TRBD1, 5 bases. V was shortened by 5 bases and J by 0 bases, with 14 bases between the two germline ends. The CDR3 runs to 16 residues. Germline loops: CDR1 SGHNT, CDR2 YENEEA. CDR3 DNA: TGTGCCAGCAGCACCTCCACAGGCCGCTCTGGAAACACCATATATTTT. Translating gives CASSTSTGRSGNTIYF.

V gene TRBV7-2 combines with J gene TRBJ2-2; D call uncertain. V lost 2 bases to trimming and J lost 0 bases, with 10 bases between them. CDR1 and CDR2 (germline): SGHTA, FQGNSA. The CDR3 runs to 16 residues. The CDR3 reads CASSLQGRANTGELFF. CDR3 DNA sequence: TGTGCCAGCAGCTTACAAGGCCGGGCGAACACCGGGGAGCTGTTTTTT.

The J gene is TRBJ2-1, the V gene TRBV7-8; 9 nucleotides line up with TRBD2. The CDR3 is 16 residues long. J lost 9 bases, V lost 2 bases, and 11 bases had no gene match. Germline CDR1 and CDR2: SGHVS and FQNEAQ. CDR3 loop: CASSLWSGRPGSEQFF. Written as DNA, the CDR3 is TGTGCCAGCAGCTTATGGAGCGGGAGGCCGGGAAGTGAGCAGTTCTTC.

V is TRBV11-2 and J is TRBJ2-5, with 8 bases aligning to TRBD1. The CDR3 spans 18 residues. V gave up 4 bases and J gave up 1 base; unmatched junction bases: 14. Germline CDR1 and CDR2: SGHAT and FQNNGV. DNA of the CDR3: TGTGCCAGCAGCTCGAAGTTATTACAGGGGGGACCCCAAGAGACCCAGTACTTC. As protein: CASSSKLLQGGPQETQYF. Variable domain in full (rest from reference TRBV11-2 and TRBJ2-5): EAGVAQSPRYKIIEKRQSVAFWCNPISGHATLYWYQQILGQGPKLLIQFQNNGVVDDSQLPKDRFSAERLKGVDSTLKIQPAKLEDSAVYLCASSSKLLQGGPQETQYFGPGTRLLVL.

This clone came up a few times. The J gene is TRBJ2-1, the V gene TRBV27, with 9 positions matching TRBD2. Trimming removed 6 bases from V and 10 bases from J; junction bases left unmatched: 16. The CDR3 has 16 residues. From germline, CDR1 is MNHEY and CDR2 SMNVEV (reference sequence). CDR3 residues: CASSSLRGRAPWEQFF. The CDR3 bases are TGTGCCAGCAGCTCTTTACGCGGGAGGGCACCTTGGGAGCAGTTCTTC.

The rearrangement uses TRBV7-9 and TRBJ1-6; D not certain. Germline CDR1 is SEHNR and CDR2 is FQNEAQ (reference sequence). Between the trimmed V and J ends, which lost 1 base and 7 bases, there was a span of 2 bases. The CDR3 is made up of 12 amino acids. CDR3 nucleotide sequence: TGTGCCAGCAGCTTAGGAAATTCACCCCTCCACTTT. Amino acid sequence: CASSLGNSPLHF.

The rearrangement joins TRBV5-1 to TRBJ1-2; D is unclear. The CDR3 length is 14 residues. CDR1 SGHRS and CDR2 YFSETQ come from the germline V gene. V was pared by 0 bases and J by 7 bases, with 13 bases between. The DNA for the CDR3 is TGCGCCAGCAGCTTGGCTCCCCTCGGAGTTGGCTACACCTTC. It is translated as CASSLAPLGVGYTF.

This chain connects TRBV11-3 to TRBJ2-2; TRBD1 might be the D (5 bases). CDR1 and CDR2 (germline): SGHNT, YENEEA. Between the trimmed V and J ends, which lost 3 bases and 4 bases, there was a span of 9 bases. The CDR3 contains 14 residues. This CDR3 reads CASSFDSFTGELFF. The CDR3 bases are TGTGCCAGCAGCTTCGACAGCTTCACCGGGGAGCTGTTTTTT.

V usage is TRBV5-1 and J usage is TRBJ1-6; 7 bases are a match to TRBD1. This CDR3 comprises 15 residues. CDR1 SGHRS and CDR2 YFSETQ come from the germline V gene. Trimming cost V 6 bases and J 7 bases; bases outside gene matches: 10. CDR3 region: CASTKTGTVNSPLHF. The CDR3 DNA reads as TGCGCCAGCACCAAGACCGGGACAGTAAATTCACCCCTCCACTTT.

The V and J genes are TRBV5-1 and TRBJ2-3; 10 bases match TRBD2. Germline CDR1 and CDR2: SGHRS and YFSETQ. The CDR3 runs to 17 residues. Trimming removed 4 bases from V and 5 bases from J; junction bases left unmatched: 13. CDR3 region: CASSVDPLAGVKDTQYF. CDR3 DNA: TGCGCCAGCAGCGTGGATCCCCTAGCGGGAGTGAAAGATACGCAGTATTTT.

The chain carries TRBV28 and TRBJ2-2; tentative D call: TRBD1 (6 bases). Between the trimmed V and J ends, which lost 4 bases and 3 bases, there was a span of 15 bases. The germline V gene has CDR1 MDHEN and CDR2 SYDVKM. CDR3 length: 16 residues. The CDR3 protein is CASSSGQWGHTGELFF. In nucleotides, the CDR3 is TGTGCCAGCAGTTCCGGACAGTGGGGACACACCGGGGAGCTGTTTTTT.

This chain links TRBV2 with TRBJ2-7; no clear D. The CDR3 sequence is 10 residues long. Trimming removed 6 bases at V and 6 bases at J, with 6 bases between. Germline lookup yields CDR1 SNHLY and CDR2 FYNNEI. As DNA, the CDR3 is TGTGCCAGCAGGATGCGCGAGCAGTACTTC. Translation: CASRMREQYF.

The chain carries TRBV19 and TRBJ2-3; D possibly corresponds to TRBD1 (6 bases). The CDR3 contains 17 residues. CDR1 is LNHDA and CDR2 is SQIVND in the germline V gene (reference sequence). Trimming cost V 5 bases and J 4 bases, with 22 bases left between them. CDR3 bases: TGTGCCAGTAGTTCCCGGGACATACAACTTGGGGCAGATACGCAGTATTTT. This gives the protein CASSSRDIQLGADTQYF.